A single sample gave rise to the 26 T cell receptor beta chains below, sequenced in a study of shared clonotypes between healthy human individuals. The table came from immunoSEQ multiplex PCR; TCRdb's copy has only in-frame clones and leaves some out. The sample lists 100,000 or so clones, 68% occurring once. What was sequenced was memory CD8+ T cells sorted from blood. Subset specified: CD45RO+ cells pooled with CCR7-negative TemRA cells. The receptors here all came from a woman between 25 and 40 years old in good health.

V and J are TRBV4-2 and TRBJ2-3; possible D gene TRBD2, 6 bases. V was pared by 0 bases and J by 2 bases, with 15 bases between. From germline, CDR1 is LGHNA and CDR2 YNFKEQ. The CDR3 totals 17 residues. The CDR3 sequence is CASSQDWSGGATDTQYF. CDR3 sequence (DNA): TGTGCCAGCAGCCAAGATTGGAGCGGAGGGGCCACAGATACGCAGTATTTT.

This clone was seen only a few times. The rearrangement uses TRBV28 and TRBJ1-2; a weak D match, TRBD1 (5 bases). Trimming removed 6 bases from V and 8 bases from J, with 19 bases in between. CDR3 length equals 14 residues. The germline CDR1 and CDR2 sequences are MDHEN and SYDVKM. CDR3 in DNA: TGTGCCAGCAGCTTAACCCGGGACGCGAAGGGCTACACCTTC. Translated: CASSLTRDAKGYTF.

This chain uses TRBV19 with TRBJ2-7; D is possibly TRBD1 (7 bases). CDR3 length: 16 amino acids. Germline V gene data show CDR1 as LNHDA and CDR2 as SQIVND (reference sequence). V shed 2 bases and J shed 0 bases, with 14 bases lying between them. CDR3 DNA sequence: TGTGCCAGTAGTATACTCAGGGGGGATGGCTCCTACGAGCAGTACTTC. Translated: CASSILRGDGSYEQYF.

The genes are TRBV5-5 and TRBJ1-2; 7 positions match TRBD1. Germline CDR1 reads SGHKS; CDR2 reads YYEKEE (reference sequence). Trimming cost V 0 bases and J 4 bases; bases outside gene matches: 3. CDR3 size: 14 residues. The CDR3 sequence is CASSLGAGGYGYTF. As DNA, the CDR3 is TGTGCCAGCAGCTTGGGGGCAGGGGGCTATGGCTACACCTTC.

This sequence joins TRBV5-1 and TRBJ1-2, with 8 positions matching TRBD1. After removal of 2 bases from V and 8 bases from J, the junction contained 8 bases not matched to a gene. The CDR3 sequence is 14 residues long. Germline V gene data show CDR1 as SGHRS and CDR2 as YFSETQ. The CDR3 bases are TGCGCCAGCAGCTTACAGCAGGGGGCGCACGGCTACACCTTC. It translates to CASSLQQGAHGYTF.

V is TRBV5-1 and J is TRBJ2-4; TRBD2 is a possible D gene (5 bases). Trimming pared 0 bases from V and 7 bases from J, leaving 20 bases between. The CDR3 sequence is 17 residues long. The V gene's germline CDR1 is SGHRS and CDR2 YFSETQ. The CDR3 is CASSLGWAGRVWNIQYF. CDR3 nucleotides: TGCGCCAGCAGCTTGGGATGGGCGGGCCGGGTTTGGAACATTCAGTACTTC.

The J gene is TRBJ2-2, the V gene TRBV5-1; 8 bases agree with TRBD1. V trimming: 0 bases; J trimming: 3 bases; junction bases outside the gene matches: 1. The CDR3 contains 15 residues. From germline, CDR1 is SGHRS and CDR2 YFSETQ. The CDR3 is CASSLEQGDTGELFF. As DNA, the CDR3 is TGCGCCAGCAGCTTGGAACAGGGGGACACCGGGGAGCTGTTTTTT.

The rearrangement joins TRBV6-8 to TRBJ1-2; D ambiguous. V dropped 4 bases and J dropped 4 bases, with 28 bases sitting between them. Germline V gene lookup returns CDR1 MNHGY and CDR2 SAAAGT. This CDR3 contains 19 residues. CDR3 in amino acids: CASSSKARSRTRKTYGYTF. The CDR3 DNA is TGTGCCAGCAGTTCCAAAGCACGCTCTAGAACTAGAAAGACCTATGGCTACACCTTC.

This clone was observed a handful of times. The CDR3, as DNA: TGTGCCAGCAGCTTAGGTGGGACCTGGGGCTACACCTTC. This codes for CASSLGGTWGYTF. The genes are TRBV7-9 and TRBJ1-2, with D tentatively TRBD1 (5 bases). V lost 1 base and J lost 8, with 11 bases in between. The length of the CDR3 is 13 residues. The germline V gene encodes CDR1 SEHNR and CDR2 FQNEAQ (reference sequence).

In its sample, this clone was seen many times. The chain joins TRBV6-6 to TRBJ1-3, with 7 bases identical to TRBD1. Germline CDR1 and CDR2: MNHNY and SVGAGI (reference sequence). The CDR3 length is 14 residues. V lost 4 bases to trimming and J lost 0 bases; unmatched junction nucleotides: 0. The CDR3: CASSWDSSGNTIYF. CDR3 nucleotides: TGTGCCAGCAGTTGGGACAGCTCTGGAAACACCATATATTTT.

The CDR3 loop reads CSAQTQAEQYF. Written as DNA, the CDR3 is TGCAGTGCCCAGACTCAGGCCGAGCAGTACTTC. The V and J genes are TRBV20-1 and TRBJ2-7; D ambiguous. The length of the CDR3 is 11 residues. Looked up from germline, CDR1 is DFQATT and CDR2 is SNEGSKA (reference sequence). V was cut by 6 bases and J by 6 bases, with 12 bases left in between.

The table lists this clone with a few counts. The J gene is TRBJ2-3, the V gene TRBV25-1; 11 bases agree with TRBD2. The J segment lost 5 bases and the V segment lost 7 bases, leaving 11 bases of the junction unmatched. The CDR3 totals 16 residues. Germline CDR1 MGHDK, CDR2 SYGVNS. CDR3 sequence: CASNEKIAGGEDTQYF. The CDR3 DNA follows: TGTGCCAGCAATGAGAAAATAGCGGGAGGGGAAGATACGCAGTATTTT.

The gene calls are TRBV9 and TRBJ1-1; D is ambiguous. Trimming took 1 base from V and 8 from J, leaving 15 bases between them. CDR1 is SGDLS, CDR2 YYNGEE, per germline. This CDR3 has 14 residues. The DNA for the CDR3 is TGTGCCAGCAGCGTATCCTGGGGAGCCCAGGAAGCTTTCTTT. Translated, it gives CASSVSWGAQEAFF.

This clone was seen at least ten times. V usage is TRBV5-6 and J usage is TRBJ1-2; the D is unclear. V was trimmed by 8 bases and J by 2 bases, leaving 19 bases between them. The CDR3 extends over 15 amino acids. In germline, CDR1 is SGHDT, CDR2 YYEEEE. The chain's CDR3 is CARLGYPNLNYGYTF. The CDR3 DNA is TGTGCCAGGTTGGGATATCCGAACCTCAACTATGGCTACACCTTC.

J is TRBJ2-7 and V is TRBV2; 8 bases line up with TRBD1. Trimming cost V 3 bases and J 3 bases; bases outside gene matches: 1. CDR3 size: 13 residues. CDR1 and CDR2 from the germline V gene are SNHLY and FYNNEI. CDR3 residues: CASSDTGGYEQYF. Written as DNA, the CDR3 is TGTGCCAGCAGTGATACAGGGGGCTACGAGCAGTACTTC. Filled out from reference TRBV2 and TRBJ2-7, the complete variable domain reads EPEVTQTPSHQVTQMGQEVILRCVPISNHLYFYWYRQILGQKVEFLVSFYNNEISEKSEIFDDQFSVERPDGSNFTLKIRSTKLEDSAMYFCASSDTGGYEQYFGPGTRLTVT.

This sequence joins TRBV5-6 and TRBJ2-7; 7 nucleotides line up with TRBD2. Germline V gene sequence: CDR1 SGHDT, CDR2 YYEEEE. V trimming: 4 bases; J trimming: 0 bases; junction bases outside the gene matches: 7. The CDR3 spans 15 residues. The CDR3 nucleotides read TGTGCCAGCAGCAGCGGGGCGGTGAGCTCCTACGAGCAGTACTTC. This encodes CASSSGAVSSYEQYF.

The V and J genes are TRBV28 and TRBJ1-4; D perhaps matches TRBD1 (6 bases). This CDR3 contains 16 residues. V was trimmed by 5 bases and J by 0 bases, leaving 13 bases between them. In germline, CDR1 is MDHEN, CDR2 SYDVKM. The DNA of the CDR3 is TGTGCCAGCAGTGGGGGGGCGGGAGCAACTAATGAAAAACTGTTTTTT. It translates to CASSGGAGATNEKLFF.

CDR3 sequence: CASSLVRETQYF. CDR3 DNA sequence: TGTGCCAGCAGCTTAGTACGAGAGACCCAGTACTTC. The chain carries TRBV11-2 and TRBJ2-5; no definite D call. The CDR3 consists of 12 residues. Trimming pared 1 base from V and 4 bases from J, leaving 4 bases between. Germline CDR1 SGHAT, CDR2 FQNNGV.

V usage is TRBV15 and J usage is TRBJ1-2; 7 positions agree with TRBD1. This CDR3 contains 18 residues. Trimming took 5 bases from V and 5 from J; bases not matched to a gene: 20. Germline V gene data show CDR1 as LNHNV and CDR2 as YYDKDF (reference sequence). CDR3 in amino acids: CATSLQRAGGLLWYGYTF. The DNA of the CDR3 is TGTGCCACCAGCCTTCAAAGGGCAGGGGGACTCCTTTGGTATGGCTACACCTTC.

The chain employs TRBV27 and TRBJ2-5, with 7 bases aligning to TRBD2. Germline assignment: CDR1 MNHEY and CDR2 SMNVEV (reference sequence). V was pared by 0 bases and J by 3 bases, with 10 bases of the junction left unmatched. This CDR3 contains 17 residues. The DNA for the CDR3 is TGTGCCAGCAGTTTATCGTGGGCCGGACTAGAAGAAGAGACCCAGTACTTC. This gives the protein CASSLSWAGLEEETQYF.

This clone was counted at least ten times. The CDR3 DNA is TGTGCCAGCAGCGGCAGGGAGAATGAAAAACTGTTTTTT. This gives the protein CASSGRENEKLFF. The chain is built from TRBV6-1 and TRBJ1-4, with D maybe TRBD1 (5 bases). Germline V gene sequence: CDR1 MNHNS, CDR2 SASEGT. CDR3 length: 13 amino acids. Trimming stripped 6 bases from V and 5 bases from J, with 10 bases between.

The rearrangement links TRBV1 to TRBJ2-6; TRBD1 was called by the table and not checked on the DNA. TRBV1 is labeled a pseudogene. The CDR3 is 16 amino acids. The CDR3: CTSSQNGGTGANVLTF. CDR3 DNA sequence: TGCACCAGCAGCCAAAATGGGGGCACTGGGGCCAACGTCCTGACTTTC.

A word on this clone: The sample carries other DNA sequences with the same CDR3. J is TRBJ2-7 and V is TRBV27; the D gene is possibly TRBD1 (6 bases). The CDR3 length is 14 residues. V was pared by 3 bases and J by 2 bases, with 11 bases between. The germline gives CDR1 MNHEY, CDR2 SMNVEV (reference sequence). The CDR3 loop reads CASSFSQGPYEQYF. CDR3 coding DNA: TGTGCCAGCAGTTTTTCACAGGGTCCCTACGAGCAGTACTTC.

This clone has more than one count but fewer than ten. CDR3 DNA sequence: TGCGCCAGCAGCTTGGGTCAGGTCGGGGAGCTGTTTTTT. This codes for CASSLGQVGELFF. The J gene is TRBJ2-2, the V gene TRBV5-1; D gene ambiguous. In germline, CDR1 is SGHRS, CDR2 YFSETQ. The CDR3 totals 13 residues. V shed 0 bases and J shed 7 bases, with 7 bases lying between them.

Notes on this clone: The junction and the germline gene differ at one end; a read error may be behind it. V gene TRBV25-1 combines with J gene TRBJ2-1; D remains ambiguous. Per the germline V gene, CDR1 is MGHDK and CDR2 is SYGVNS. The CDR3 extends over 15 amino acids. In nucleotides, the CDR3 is TGTGCCAGCAGAGAATCACAGAGCTCCTACAATGAGCAGTTCTTC. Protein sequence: CASRESQSSYNEQFF. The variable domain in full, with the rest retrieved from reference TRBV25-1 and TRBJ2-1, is EADIYQTPRYLVIGTGKKITLECSQTMGHDKMYWYQQDPGMELHLIHYSYGVNSTEKGDLSSESTVSRIRTEHFPLTLESARPSHTSQYLCASRESQSSYNEQFFGPGTRLTVL.

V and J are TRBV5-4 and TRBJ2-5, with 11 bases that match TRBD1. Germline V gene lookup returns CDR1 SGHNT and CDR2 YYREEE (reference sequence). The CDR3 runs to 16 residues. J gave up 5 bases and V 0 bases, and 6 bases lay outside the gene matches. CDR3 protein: CASSLGTGGVGETQYF. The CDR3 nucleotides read TGTGCCAGCAGCTTGGGGACAGGGGGCGTGGGGGAGACCCAGTACTTC.